This TCR beta chain was identified during a study of T cell clonality in common variable immunodeficiency. The germline gives CDR1 LNHDA, CDR2 SQIVND (reference sequence). CDR3 length: 13 residues. Sequenced by immunoSEQ multiplex PCR; TCRdb stores in-frame clones only, minus some. This sample has 55,000 or so clones and no singletons, with approximately 5.4% in the ten largest. Study-level results: Reportedly, TCR beta sequences from common variable immunodeficiency showed fewer deletions and N-nucleotide insertions. CVID subjects shared fewer TCRbeta clones than healthy controls did. TCRbeta clonality was increased in CVID versus healthy controls. CVID patient heterogeneity limited repertoire-clinical complication correlations.

In its sample, this clone was seen a few times. Its antigen is not identified. At one of its ends the junction is not consistent with the germline gene, which may arise from a read error. The read finishes 3 residues shy of the CDR3 end, and the germline J gene is used to complete it. The sequence came from a person aged 18 to 75 in good health. Sample: peripheral blood mononuclear cells. The J gene is TRBJ1-2, the V gene TRBV19; perhaps TRBD1 as D (6 bases). The CDR3 loop is CASRIQGSHGYTF. Partial CDR3 DNA: TGTGCCAGTCGTATTCAGGGGAGCCATGGC.